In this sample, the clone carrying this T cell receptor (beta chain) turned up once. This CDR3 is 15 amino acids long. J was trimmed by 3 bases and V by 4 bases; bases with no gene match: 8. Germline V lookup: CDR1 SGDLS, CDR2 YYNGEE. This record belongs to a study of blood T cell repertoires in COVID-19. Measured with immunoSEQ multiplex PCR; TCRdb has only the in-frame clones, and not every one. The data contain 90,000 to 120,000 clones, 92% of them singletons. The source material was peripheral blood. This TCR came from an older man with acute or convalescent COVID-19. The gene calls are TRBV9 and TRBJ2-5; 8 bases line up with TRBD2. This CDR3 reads CASSPRAGGKETQYF. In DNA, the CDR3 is TGTGCCAGCAGCCCTCGGGCGGGGGGAAAAGAGACCCAGTACTTC.